This T cell receptor beta chain was sequenced for a study of breast tumors, draining lymph nodes, adjacent tissues. The V gene end was trimmed by 2 bases and the J gene end by 0 bases; junction bases not matched to a gene: 4. Germline V gene sequence: CDR1 SGHDT, CDR2 YYEEEE. The CDR3 has 15 residues. In TCRdb, the multiplex PCR reads were re-called with MiXCR into one record per CDR3 protein. The sample lists tens of thousands of distinct CDR3 sequences; roughly 23% were seen once. The study's findings and limits: Compared with lymph nodes, tumors were less diverse; compared with nontumor tissue, more. Compared with basal-like, luminal-like tumors shared significantly more repertoire with nontumor tissue. That most tumor T cells come from lymph nodes remained unproven. Most tumor T cells seemingly derive from lymph node, then expand in tumor.

At least ten counts were recorded for this clonotype. Its specificity is unknown. Sequenced input: breast tumor tissue. This TCR was recovered from a female donor with breast cancer. Some clones in this sample may be carry-over from other donors' samples. The chain uses TRBV5-6 and TRBJ1-2, with 7 bases fitting TRBD1. The CDR3, as DNA: TGTGCCAGCAGCTTACAGGGGCCTGCTAACTATGGCTACACCTTC. Translating gives CASSLQGPANYGYTF.